This TCR beta chain was captured in a study of beta chain features in type 1 diabetes (dated by TCRdb to the late 2010s). Turning to the overall study: Patients and healthy donors did not differ in mean age, gender distribution, total cell number or subset yield. A total of around 110,000,000 sorted cells were examined across all samples, and RNA yield correlated strongly with the number of cells per subset. In the study, TCRB repertoires of sorted circulating CD4+ T cell subsets from recently diagnosed type 1 diabetes patients were compared with those of matched healthy donors. Whereas all 30 or so donors provided naive and central memory subsets, regulatory and stem cell-like memory subsets were isolated from just 8 patients and about eight healthy donors.

With regard to this clone: Its antigen specificity is not known. No quality values exist for individual bases; no much larger clone is one base distant.

Each donor gave one peripheral blood draw, roughly 110 mL on average, collected into heparinised tubes. A BD FACSAria II was used to sort naive, central memory, regulatory and stem cell-like memory CD4+ T cells with a panel that included CD45RO, CCR7, CD25, CD127, CD95 and CD27. All sorted populations exceeded 95% purity. Right away, PBMCs were isolated by Lymphoprep density gradient centrifugation and were stained directly, with no culture step. So that batch effects would be minimized, each experiment stained and sorted samples in pairs, pairing one healthy donor with one patient. Here is what the overall study found, with its caveats: Shorter templates might be favored by PCR, yet because patient and control samples were amplified and corrected together, any such skew would affect both groups equally. A moderate but significant shortening of TCRB CDR3 length was observed in type 1 diabetes patients in all four CD4+ subsets. Naive, central memory and regulatory TCRB repertoires appeared more similar among patients than among healthy donors. Because cDNA was sequenced instead of genomic DNA, highly expressing activated cells could be over-represented, though the groups showed no difference in activation or CD3 levels. Because small numbers of individuals were included in the HLA sub-analyses, any influence of HLA type on TCRB rearrangement was left unresolved. At VDJ recombination sites, type 1 diabetes patients had fewer insertions and more deleted nucleotides, which implies abnormalities in thymic rearrangement.

All of the isolated RNA was reverse transcribed with the High Capacity cDNA Reverse Transcription Kit, so expressed TCRB transcripts were sequenced. Naive, central memory and regulatory T cell samples underwent deep immunoSEQ sequencing, averaging about 3.57 million total reads per sample. After sorted cells were lysed in RLT buffer, RNA was extracted with DNase-treated RNeasy Micro or Mini kits, with the choice depending on cell number. To prevent cross-contamination, every cell subset was processed on its own, while patient and healthy donor samples were processed together. The immunoSEQ multiplex PCR was used to amplify TCRB sequences from cDNA, generating 87-bp fragments that spanned the CDR3 region. Amplicons were sequenced on the Illumina HiSeq platform. The published analysis was carried out like this. Synthetic template baselines were used to correct PCR bias computationally, reads within Hamming distance 2 were collapsed, and singletons that could not be merged were discarded. By aligning reads against IMGT, V, D and J genes, CDR3 length, and insertions or deletions at six rearrangement sites were assigned. Clonotype counts were normalized to sorted cell number within each subset before computing true diversity and Gini coefficients with the tcR R package. The overlap coefficient, calculated on TCRB nucleotide sequences, was used to measure repertoire sharing. TCRdb took this table from immuneACCESS and kept in-frame rearrangements with V and J called. Such tables lack part of the clones; where checked against another copy, unresolved V genes explain under half of the gap, and the rest is unexplained. D and trimming come from the DNA, and the V and J calls and clone size come from that table. Within this sample are 250,000 to 300,000 clones, with roughly 8% of them counted one time only. Of the sample, 1% falls within the top ten clones.

V loses 3 bases at its end and J loses 1 base; junction bases beyond the gene matches: 3. From the germline V gene, CDR1 is MGHRA and CDR2 is YSYEKL. The CDR3 runs 14 residues from the cysteine to the phenylalanine. The DNA shown is the 42-base CDR3, in frame from base 1. Sequences were obtained from central memory CD4+ T cells from blood. This chain is built from TRBV4-1 and TRBJ2-7, with 7 bases aligning to TRBD2. This TCR was recovered from a woman aged 18-29 years in good health. The encoded CDR3 is CASSHAGGSYEQYF. Here is the DNA: TGCGCCAGCAGCCATGCCGGGGGGTCCTACGAGCAGTACTTC.